The 7 T cell receptor beta chains below come from one sample, sequenced in a study of T-cell memory formation after mild COVID-19. A single record per CDR3 protein comes from TCRdb applying MiXCR to the 5' RACE reads. The top ten clones hold roughly 5.5% of a sample with about 110,000 distinct CDR3 sequences, 18% of them seen once. The sample was PBMCs or a T cell subset sorted from them (not recorded which). These receptors all come from a young man who had mild COVID-19 (a few samples of this study predate the infection). Cell type and time point are not known.

This clonotype was counted only a few times. The J gene is TRBJ2-7, the V gene TRBV6-6; D is unclear. CDR1 is MNHNY and CDR2 is SVGAGI in the germline V gene (reference sequence). V gave up 3 bases and J gave up 4 bases, with 16 bases separating them. The CDR3 totals 15 residues. DNA of the CDR3: TGTGCCAGCAGTTATCCGACCGGGCGGACGTACGAGCAGTACTTC. As protein: CASSYPTGRTYEQYF.

The chain joins TRBV4-1 to TRBJ2-7; 8 nucleotides line up with TRBD2. The CDR3 has 16 amino acids. The V gene end was trimmed by 4 bases and the J gene end by 1 base; junction bases not matched to a gene: 9. Germline V lookup: CDR1 MGHRA, CDR2 YSYEKL. Here the CDR3 reads CASSPRLAGPSYEQYV. CDR3 DNA sequence: TGCGCCAGCAGCCCCCGGTTAGCGGGGCCTTCCTACGAGCAGTACGTC.

The chain is built from TRBV5-1 and TRBJ1-2, with TRBD1 matching 7 bases. Per germline, CDR1 SGHRS and CDR2 YFSETQ. V was pared by 0 bases and J by 6 bases, with 11 bases of the junction left unmatched. The CDR3 spans 16 residues. CDR3 bases: TGCGCCAGCAGCTTGGCCAGACAGGGATCCTTGGATGGCTACACCTTC. Translating gives CASSLARQGSLDGYTF.

A few counts support this clonotype. The chain links TRBV5-1 to TRBJ2-5; no clear D. In germline, CDR1 is SGHRS, CDR2 YFSETQ. V shed 0 bases and J shed 0 bases, with 12 bases lying between them. The CDR3 length is 16 residues. In DNA form, the CDR3 reads TGCGCCAGCAGCTTGGATGGTTCTTCGTACCAAGAGACCCAGTACTTC. Translation gives CASSLDGSSYQETQYF.

There are a few counts of this clonotype. V usage is TRBV5-1 and J usage is TRBJ1-4; the D gene is possibly TRBD1 (5 bases). V lost 4 bases and J lost 5, with 15 bases in between. The germline V gene has CDR1 SGHRS and CDR2 YFSETQ. This CDR3 contains 15 residues. The CDR3 bases are TGCGCCAGCAGCCGAGACCCGGGGCCGAATGAAAAACTGTTTTTT. Residues: CASSRDPGPNEKLFF.

This clonotype has just a few counts. This chain links TRBV20-1 with TRBJ2-2; tentative D call: TRBD1 (6 bases). Germline V CDR1 and CDR2: DFQATT, SNEGSKA (reference sequence). Trimming removed 1 base from V and 6 bases from J, with 12 bases in between. The CDR3 is made up of 14 amino acids. CDR3 residues: CSARGPGASGELFF. CDR3 sequence (DNA): TGCAGTGCTAGAGGGCCAGGGGCATCCGGGGAGCTGTTTTTT.

This clonotype has only a few counts. This chain links TRBV29-1 with TRBJ1-1; no firm D call. Trimming took off 3 bases at V and 1 base at J, with 6 bases between the two ends. CDR3 length equals 12 residues. Germline CDR1 is SQVTM and CDR2 is ANQGSEA. The DNA of the CDR3 is TGCAGCGTTGACATCACGAACACTGAAGCTTTCTTT. This encodes CSVDITNTEAFF.